This T cell receptor (beta chain) stems from a study of cytomegalovirus exposure and HLA in healthy donors. Study conclusions and caveats: Some TCR beta chains (more than 150 of them) were listed as cytomegalovirus-associated. Clonal expansion was found to be greater in HLA-associated TCR beta chains than in equally common others in a later analysis. In a later analysis, TCR beta V- and J-gene trimming was associated with a missense DCLRE1C variant.

Germline CDR1 is SGHTA and CDR2 is FQGNSA. V lost 2 bases and J lost 4, with 12 bases in between. The CDR3 has 15 amino acids. The PCR was carried out with 60 Vbeta primers and 13 Jbeta primers. The assay was immunoSEQ multiplex PCR, and TCRdb's table has in-frame clones only and misses some. The sample includes around 210,000 clones, around 75% of them seen just once. Remarks on this clone: Its antigen is still unknown.

The V call is TRBV7-2, the J call TRBJ1-5; no clear D gene. This TCR derives from a male donor in good health and CMV-seropositive. The specimen was PBMCs. The CDR3 coding sequence is TGTGCCAGCAGCTTAAAGAGGGCGGTAAATCAGCCCCAGCATTTT. Translation gives CASSLKRAVNQPQHF.